These T cell receptor beta chains were read from a single sample in a study of cytomegalovirus exposure and HLA in healthy donors. Sequencing used immunoSEQ multiplex PCR; TCRdb keeps in-frame clones, though not all of them. The data hold 60,000 to 90,000 clones, with 85% to 95% observed a single time. Sequences were obtained from PBMCs. The receptors here all came from a woman aged 18-30 years in good health and CMV-seronegative. The CDR3 runs from the conserved cysteine through the conserved F or W. The order of the fields is D gene, V gene, clone size, J gene, CDR3 DNA, CDR3 protein. The D gene is left open where the match is weak. Expanded clones are given a class, and other clones once, few, many or no size at all.

D: -; V: TRBV6-6; size: -; J: TRBJ1-4; DNA: TGTGCCAGCAGTTACACAGGTGAAAAACTGTTTTTT; CDR3: CASSYTGEKLFF
D: -; V: TRBV9; size: -; J: TRBJ1-1; DNA: TGTGCCAGCAGCGTAGGGGGGAGGGGTGAAGCTTTCTTT; CDR3: CASSVGGRGEAFF
D: TRBD2; V: TRBV10-3; size: -; J: TRBJ2-3; DNA: TGTGCCATCAGTGAACGGGGGGAGGCGGCAGATACGCAGTATTTT; CDR3: CAISERGEAADTQYF
D: -; V: TRBV6-5; size: -; J: TRBJ1-1; DNA: TGTGCCAGCAGTTACTCATCAGGGGCCCGCCGGAATCGCGCTTTCTTT; CDR3: CASSYSSGARRNRAFF
D: -; V: TRBV29-1; size: -; J: TRBJ1-1; DNA: TGCAGCGTCCATCGCCAGGGCAGGAACACTGAAGCTTTCTTT; CDR3: CSVHRQGRNTEAFF
D: -; V: TRBV6-1; size: -; J: TRBJ1-1; DNA: TGTGCCAGCAGAACTAGGGGGTTGGGGAACACTGAAGCTTTCTTT; CDR3: CASRTRGLGNTEAFF
D: -; V: TRBV6-7; size: -; J: TRBJ2-6; DNA: TGTGCCAGCGTCCGCGTCTCTGGGGCCAACGTCCTGACTTTC; CDR3: CASVRVSGANVLTF
D: -; V: TRBV7-3; size: -; J: TRBJ2-1; DNA: TGTGCCAGCAGCTCGCTACCCGGGGGTAGCGGTAACAATGAGCAGTTCTTC; CDR3: CASSSLPGGSGNNEQFF
D: -; V: TRBV5-4; size: -; J: TRBJ1-3; DNA: TGTGCCAGCTTTGTTGGCCCAGGAGGCTCTGGAAACACCATATATTTT; CDR3: CASFVGPGGSGNTIYF
D: -; V: TRBV28; size: -; J: TRBJ1-2; DNA: TGTGCCAGCAAAGGTGGTTGGGGGGGGCTATCTGGCTACACCTTC; CDR3: CASKGGWGGLSGYTF
D: TRBD1; V: TRBV28; size: -; J: TRBJ2-4; DNA: TGTGCCAGCAGTTTTTCGTTCGTGGGGAACAGGGGGCGGATACCGGGGGCCAAAAACATTCAGTACTTC; CDR3: CASSFSFVGNRGRIPGAKNIQYF
D: TRBD2; V: TRBV13; size: -; J: TRBJ2-7; DNA: TGTGCCAGCAGTCCTAGCGGGGGGGCCTACGAGCAGTACTTC; CDR3: CASSPSGGAYEQYF
D: TRBD1; V: TRBV5-1; size: once; J: TRBJ2-6; DNA: TGCGCCAGCAGCCAGCCAGGGGGCGGATTCTCTGGGGCCAACGTCCTGACTTTC; CDR3: CASSQPGGGFSGANVLTF
D: -; V: TRBV27; size: -; J: TRBJ2-1; DNA: TGTGCCAGCAGTTTATTTTCCAGCGCAGGGGGGTACAATGAGCAGTTCTTC; CDR3: CASSLFSSAGGYNEQFF
D: TRBD1; V: TRBV7-3; size: -; J: TRBJ2-7; DNA: TGTGCCAGCAGCAGGTCCGGACAGGGCTACGAGCAGTACTTC; CDR3: CASSRSGQGYEQYF
D: TRBD1; V: TRBV10-3; size: -; J: TRBJ1-2; DNA: TGTGCCATCAGGGTCGACGACAGGGGAGTTTCCTATGGCTACACCTTC; CDR3: CAIRVDDRGVSYGYTF
D: -; V: TRBV19; size: -; J: TRBJ2-5; DNA: TGTGCCAGTAGTATAGATCTTGCGGGGCAAGAGACCCAGTACTTC; CDR3: CASSIDLAGQETQYF
D: TRBD1; V: TRBV9; size: -; J: TRBJ2-7; DNA: TGTGCCAGCAGCACCGGACAGGGCTACGAGCAGTACTTC; CDR3: CASSTGQGYEQYF
D: -; V: TRBV30; size: -; J: TRBJ1-1; DNA: TGTGCCCTAAAAACTATGAACACTGAAGCTTTCTTT; CDR3: CALKTMNTEAFF
D: TRBD1; V: TRBV4-1; size: -; J: TRBJ2-2; DNA: TGCGCCAGCAGTCGGACAGGGCCCGGGGAGCTGTTTTTT; CDR3: CASSRTGPGELFF
D: -; V: TRBV7-2; size: -; J: TRBJ1-5; DNA: TGTGCCAGCAGCCAGACAGGTTACAATCAGCCCCAGCATTTT; CDR3: CASSQTGYNQPQHF
D: -; V: TRBV6-5; size: -; J: TRBJ1-4; DNA: TGTGCCAGCCGGGGGGTAGGAGACGAAAAACTGTTTTTT; CDR3: CASRGVGDEKLFF
D: TRBD2; V: TRBV19; size: -; J: TRBJ2-2; DNA: TGTGCCAGTAGTCCGGGCGGGGGGGCCTATATCACCGGGGAGCTGTTTTTT; CDR3: CASSPGGGAYITGELFF
D: TRBD1; V: TRBV5-6; size: -; J: TRBJ2-3; DNA: TGTGCCAGCAGCCCCTATACAGGGGGCTCCACAGATACGCAGTATTTT; CDR3: CASSPYTGGSTDTQYF
D: -; V: TRBV6-5; size: -; J: TRBJ2-3; DNA: TGTGCCAGCAGCCCTAAGACAGACACAGATACGCAGTATTTT; CDR3: CASSPKTDTDTQYF
D: TRBD1; V: TRBV10-3; size: -; J: TRBJ1-6; DNA: TGTGCCATCAGTGACAGGGGGACGAATAATTCACCCCTCCACTTT; CDR3: CAISDRGTNNSPLHF
D: -; V: TRBV10-3; size: -; J: TRBJ1-1; DNA: TGTGCCATCAGTGATAAGGGAGCCACTGAAGCTTTCTTT; CDR3: CAISDKGATEAFF
D: -; V: TRBV7-9; size: -; J: TRBJ2-7; DNA: TGTGCCAGCAGCTTAAGGGCAGGGTACCTCTACGAGCAGTACTTC; CDR3: CASSLRAGYLYEQYF
D: -; V: TRBV5-6; size: -; J: TRBJ1-4; DNA: TGTGCCAGCAGCTTGGAGGGTCGGGGGGTCGATGAAAAACTGTTTTTT; CDR3: CASSLEGRGVDEKLFF
D: TRBD2; V: TRBV4-2; size: -; J: TRBJ2-1; DNA: TGTGCCAGCAGCCCCGAGACTAGCGGATCGTACAATGAGCAGTTCTTC; CDR3: CASSPETSGSYNEQFF
D: TRBD2; V: TRBV11-2; size: -; J: TRBJ2-1; DNA: TGTGCCAGCAGCTTAGCCGGGGGGTCACGGAGCAATGAGCAGTTCTTC; CDR3: CASSLAGGSRSNEQFF
D: -; V: TRBV7-6; size: -; J: TRBJ2-2; DNA: TGTGCCAGCGGCCGGAGGGACACCGGGGAGCTGTTTTTT; CDR3: CASGRRDTGELFF
D: -; V: TRBV6-5; size: -; J: TRBJ1-5; DNA: TGTGCCAGCAGTCGGGGGATCCTATATCAGCCCCAGCATTTT; CDR3: CASSRGILYQPQHF
D: TRBD1; V: TRBV28; size: -; J: TRBJ2-7; DNA: TGTGCCAGCAGTTCACCGCGGACAGGCTCCTACGAGCAGTACTTC; CDR3: CASSSPRTGSYEQYF
D: -; V: TRBV9; size: -; J: TRBJ2-3; DNA: TGTGCCAGCAGCGCAAGCGGAAGCCCCACAGATACGCAGTATTTT; CDR3: CASSASGSPTDTQYF
D: -; V: TRBV6-5; size: -; J: TRBJ1-1; DNA: TGTGCCAGCAGCCCCACCAGGGTAGAAGCTTTCTTT; CDR3: CASSPTRVEAFF
D: -; V: TRBV27; size: few; J: TRBJ1-5; DNA: TGTGCCAGCAGTGTCCGGGGTCAGCCCCAGCATTTT; CDR3: CASSVRGQPQHF
D: -; V: TRBV7-9; size: -; J: TRBJ1-1; DNA: TGTGCCAGCAGCTTAGGCAGGGTTCGTACTGAAGCTTTCTTT; CDR3: CASSLGRVRTEAFF
D: TRBD1; V: TRBV2; size: few; J: TRBJ1-2; DNA: TGTGCCAGCACACAGGGGTCAGATGGCTACACCTTC; CDR3: CASTQGSDGYTF
D: TRBD2; V: TRBV13; size: -; J: TRBJ2-3; DNA: TGTGCCAGCAGCTTTAGCGGGGGCCCCACAGATACGCAGTATTTT; CDR3: CASSFSGGPTDTQYF
D: -; V: TRBV9; size: -; J: TRBJ1-6; DNA: TGTGCCAGCAGCGTAGACAGGACGAATTCACCCCTCCACTTT; CDR3: CASSVDRTNSPLHF
D: TRBD1; V: TRBV4-2; size: -; J: TRBJ1-2; DNA: TGTGCCAGCAGCCAAGCTACAGGGGACTATGGCTACACCTTC; CDR3: CASSQATGDYGYTF
D: TRBD2; V: TRBV2; size: few; J: TRBJ2-5; DNA: TGTGCCAGCAGCCTGGGACTAGCTGTGGAGACCCAGTACTTC; CDR3: CASSLGLAVETQYF
D: TRBD1; V: TRBV6-8; size: -; J: TRBJ1-4; DNA: TGTGCCAGTCTACCCACAGGGGGCTCCCCGGCAACTAATGAAAAACTGTTTTTT; CDR3: CASLPTGGSPATNEKLFF
D: -; V: TRBV7-2; size: -; J: TRBJ1-2; DNA: TGTGCCAGCAGCTTAGTTGGCGGGGGGAGAGGCTACACCTTC; CDR3: CASSLVGGGRGYTF
D: -; V: TRBV4-1; size: -; J: TRBJ1-4; DNA: TGCGCCAGCAGCCAAGATGTTACAACTAATGAAAAACTGTTTTTT; CDR3: CASSQDVTTNEKLFF
D: -; V: TRBV20-1; size: -; J: TRBJ1-1; DNA: TGCAGCGACGACAGGAACACTGAAGCTTTCTTT; CDR3: CSDDRNTEAFF
D: -; V: TRBV10-3; size: -; J: TRBJ2-1; DNA: TGTGCCATCAGTTCTAGCTCCTACAATGAGCAGTTCTTC; CDR3: CAISSSSYNEQFF
D: TRBD1; V: TRBV28; size: -; J: TRBJ2-7; DNA: TGTGCCAGCAAACGGACAGGCTCCTACGAGCAGTACTTC; CDR3: CASKRTGSYEQYF
D: -; V: TRBV28; size: -; J: TRBJ2-5; DNA: TGTGCCAGCAGTTTAAGGGGGACACGGCAAGAGACCCAGTACTTC; CDR3: CASSLRGTRQETQYF
D: -; V: TRBV7-2; size: -; J: TRBJ2-4; DNA: TGTGCCAGCAGCTCAGACTATTTCGCCGTTCCGGCCAAAAACATTCAGTACTTC; CDR3: CASSSDYFAVPAKNIQYF
D: TRBD1; V: TRBV29-1; size: -; J: TRBJ1-5; DNA: TGCAGCGGCGCAGGGGGCGGACAGCCCCAGCATTTT; CDR3: CSGAGGGQPQHF
D: -; V: TRBV5-1; size: -; J: TRBJ1-1; DNA: TGCGCCAGCAGCTTGAACAGTGAGAACACTGAAGCTTTCTTT; CDR3: CASSLNSENTEAFF
D: -; V: TRBV21-1; size: once; J: TRBJ2-2; DNA: TGTGCCAGCAGCAAAAGGGCTAGCGGGGCGGTGAACACCGGGGAGCTGTTTTTT; CDR3: CASSKRASGAVNTGELFF